One and the same sample provided the 25 T cell receptor beta chains below, sequenced in a study of blood T cell repertoires in COVID-19 (dated by TCRdb to the early 2020s). Receptor libraries were prepared by the immunoSEQ multiplex PCR assay. This is the immuneACCESS table as TCRdb keeps it, with only in-frame sequences that have V and J called. A part of the clones is gone; compared with another copy, unresolved V genes explain less than half, and the rest is unexplained. The sample data list over 150,000 clones, and roughly 80% of these were observed just once. In total, the top ten clones hold 3% to 3.5% of the sample. Sequencing was done on a sample of PBMCs or T cells enriched from blood (not recorded which). These TCRs come from a woman aged 55 to 70 who had recovered from COVID-19.

This clone appeared once. The chain carries TRBV7-2 and TRBJ2-7; D is perhaps TRBD2 (6 bases). This CDR3 is built from 17 residues. CDR1 is SGHTA and CDR2 is FQGNSA in the germline V gene. Trimming cost V 1 base and J 4 bases, with 20 bases left between them. In DNA form, the CDR3 reads TGTGCCAGCAGCTTAGATCTTTCGTGGGGACTTCATTACGAGCAGTACTTC. It codes for CASSLDLSWGLHYEQYF.

In this sample, this clone turned up a few times. V usage is TRBV7-6 and J usage is TRBJ1-6, with 11 nucleotides matching TRBD1. Looked up from germline, CDR1 is SGHVS and CDR2 is FNYEAQ. The CDR3 is 14 amino acids. J was trimmed by 9 bases and V by 4 bases; bases with no gene match: 2. DNA of the CDR3: TGTGCCAGCAGCTGGACAGGGGGCGGTTCACCCCTCCACTTT. Protein: CASSWTGGGSPLHF.

This chain joins TRBV7-2 and TRBJ2-3; 8 bases match TRBD2. Unmatched junction bases numbered 11, after V lost 1 base and J lost 5 bases. Per germline, CDR1 SGHTA and CDR2 FQGNSA. This CDR3 comprises 17 residues. The CDR3 DNA is TGTGCCAGCAGCTTAGTGGGGATAGCGGGGCGGGGAGATACGCAGTATTTT. Protein product: CASSLVGIAGRGDTQYF.

This clone was observed a handful of times. J is TRBJ2-1 and V is TRBV5-1; 8 nucleotides match TRBD2. The CDR3 totals 18 residues. J gave up 4 bases and V 2 bases, and 14 bases lay outside the gene matches. Looked up from germline, CDR1 is SGHRS and CDR2 is YFSETQ. CDR3 protein: CASSFLGLSGGIYNEQFF. CDR3 nucleotide sequence: TGCGCCAGCAGCTTCCTAGGTCTATCGGGGGGGATTTACAATGAGCAGTTCTTC.

V usage is TRBV19 and J usage is TRBJ2-7; 8 positions match TRBD1. Trimming at V came to 1 base and at J to 7 bases, leaving 9 bases not matched to a gene. This CDR3 is 15 amino acids long. Germline CDR1 and CDR2: LNHDA and SQIVND (reference sequence). The CDR3 sequence is CASSIVRQGAREQYF. In DNA, the CDR3 is TGTGCCAGTAGTATAGTTCGGCAGGGGGCGAGGGAGCAGTACTTC.

The CDR3 sequence: CAWTTGGGYGYGYTF. CDR3 sequence (DNA): TGTGCCTGGACCACAGGTGGAGGGTACGGCTATGGCTACACCTTC. The chain carries TRBV30 and TRBJ1-2; the D gene is possibly TRBD1 (5 bases). The V end lost 4 bases, the J end lost 4 bases, and 19 bases lay between the germline ends. The CDR3 totals 15 residues. CDR1 is GTSNPN, CDR2 SVGIG, per germline (reference sequence).

This clone has only one observation. CDR3 nucleotide sequence: TGTGCCACCAGTGCCTACGAGGCGAACACCGGGGAGCTGTTTTTT. It encodes CATSAYEANTGELFF. The gene calls are TRBV24-1 and TRBJ2-2; D is undetermined. This CDR3 is built from 15 residues. V gave up 5 bases and J gave up 0 bases, with 9 bases separating them. Germline V CDR1 and CDR2: KGHDR, SFDVKD.

This clone has just one count. J is TRBJ2-3 and V is TRBV25-1; D is perhaps TRBD2 (5 bases). The CDR3 contains 18 residues. Germline assignment: CDR1 MGHDK and CDR2 SYGVNS. Trimming shortened V by 0 bases and J by 2 bases, and 18 bases separated the two germline ends. The CDR3 protein is CASSEYQIGVRNTDTQYF. CDR3 sequence (DNA): TGTGCCAGCAGTGAATATCAGATCGGGGTAAGAAACACAGATACGCAGTATTTT. Drawing the rest from reference TRBV25-1 and TRBJ2-3, the complete variable domain is EADIYQTPRYLVIGTGKKITLECSQTMGHDKMYWYQQDPGMELHLIHYSYGVNSTEKGDLSSESTVSRIRTEHFPLTLESARPSHTSQYLCASSEYQIGVRNTDTQYFGPGTRLTVL.

The J gene is TRBJ2-1, the V gene TRBV12-2; TRBD2, as called in the table, went unchecked against the DNA. TRBV12-2 is described as a pseudogene. The CDR3 runs 15 residues. CDR3 amino acids: CASRFELAEYNEQFF. CDR3 DNA: TGTGCAAGTCGCTTCGAACTAGCGGAATACAATGAGCAGTTCTTC.

V gene TRBV27 combines with J gene TRBJ1-2, with TRBD1 matching 10 bases. Looked up from germline, CDR1 is MNHEY and CDR2 is SMNVEV (reference sequence). V was clipped by 4 bases and J by 4 bases; unmatched bases: 6. The CDR3 loop spans 15 amino acids. The CDR3: CASSSSDRGFYGYTF. CDR3 in DNA: TGTGCCAGCAGTTCCTCGGACAGGGGGTTCTATGGCTACACCTTC.

This chain joins TRBV6-5 and TRBJ2-5, with 7 bases aligning to TRBD2. This CDR3 is built from 14 residues. V lost 5 bases to trimming and J lost 5 bases; unmatched junction nucleotides: 8. Germline loops: CDR1 MNHEY, CDR2 SVGAGI. The CDR3: CASSPRTSRETQYF. The CDR3 DNA follows: TGTGCCAGCAGTCCTAGGACTAGTAGGGAGACCCAGTACTTC.

V is TRBV2 and J is TRBJ1-1, with 9 bases aligning to TRBD1. Germline CDR1 and CDR2: SNHLY and FYNNEI. This CDR3 is 14 amino acids long. V shed 4 bases and J 5 bases; nucleotides not matched to a gene: 5. The CDR3 sequence is CASSGDRVGTEAFF. DNA for the CDR3: TGTGCCAGCAGTGGGGACAGGGTGGGTACTGAAGCTTTCTTT.

The chain combines TRBV5-6 with TRBJ2-5; possibly TRBD2 for D (6 bases). The germline V gene encodes CDR1 SGHDT and CDR2 YYEEEE. V was shortened by 3 bases and J by 1 base, with 13 bases between the two germline ends. The CDR3 runs 15 residues. For the CDR3, the DNA is TGTGCCAGCAGCTCTGATATCGGGGGCCAAGAGACCCAGTACTTC. Translated, it gives CASSSDIGGQETQYF.

The J gene is TRBJ2-1, the V gene TRBV12-5, with 10 positions matching TRBD1. The germline V gene has CDR1 LGHNT and CDR2 FRNRAP. This CDR3 spans 14 amino acids. V was pared by 1 base and J by 6 bases, with 0 bases of the junction left unmatched. The CDR3 bases are TGTGCTAGTGGTTTGGGACAGGGGGCCAATGAGCAGTTCTTC. It is translated as CASGLGQGANEQFF. The variable domain in full, completed from reference TRBV12-5 and TRBJ2-1, reads DARVTQTPRHKVTEMGQEVTMRCQPILGHNTVFWYRQTMMQGLELLAYFRNRAPLDDSGMPKDRFSAEMPDATLATLKIQPSEPRDSAVYFCASGLGQGANEQFFGPGTRLTVL.

This clone is a singleton in its sample. V gene TRBV30 combines with J gene TRBJ2-7; no clear D. The CDR3 is 12 residues long. Germline assignment: CDR1 GTSNPN and CDR2 SVGIG (reference sequence). The V end lost 1 base, the J end lost 6 bases, and 10 bases lay between the germline ends. The CDR3 DNA reads as TGTGCCTGGAGTGATAGTAGGAGCGAGCAGTACTTC. It specifies CAWSDSRSEQYF.

Comments on this clone: An end of the junction does not agree with germline; a read error may underlie this. The chain joins TRBV6-4 to TRBJ2-3, with D possibly matching TRBD2 (7 bases). Germline CDR1 and CDR2: MRHNA and SNTAGT. The CDR3 totals 15 residues. The CDR3 region has the DNA TGTGCCAGCAGTGACGGGGAGGGGGGCACAAATACGCAGTATTTT. Translated: CASSDGEGGTNTQYF.

The chain uses TRBV19 and TRBJ2-5, with D perhaps TRBD1 (6 bases). The germline gives CDR1 LNHDA, CDR2 SQIVND (reference sequence). CDR3 length: 14 amino acids. V lost 4 bases to trimming and J lost 5 bases, with 14 bases between them. In nucleotides, the CDR3 is TGTGCCAGTAGTACAAGACAGGAACAGGAGACCCAGTACTTC. It encodes CASSTRQEQETQYF. Supplemented by reference TRBV19 and TRBJ2-5, the full variable domain reads DGGITQSPKYLFRKEGQNVTLSCEQNLNHDAMYWYRQDPGQGLRLIYYSQIVNDFQKGDIAEGYSVSREKKESFPLTVTSAQKNPTAFYLCASSTRQEQETQYFGPGTRLLVL.

V gene TRBV11-2 combines with J gene TRBJ1-3, with 9 bases lining up with TRBD1. Germline V lookup: CDR1 SGHAT, CDR2 FQNNGV. This CDR3 has 14 amino acids. With V trimmed by 4 bases and J by 2 bases, 0 bases remained unmatched. The CDR3 sequence is CASSYRGPGNTIYF. The CDR3 nucleotides are TGTGCCAGCAGCTACAGGGGGCCTGGAAACACCATATATTTT.

The V call is TRBV29-1, the J call TRBJ2-2; D may be TRBD1 (6 bases). Trimming took off 7 bases at V and 4 bases at J, with 16 bases between the two ends. Germline CDR1 reads SQVTM; CDR2 reads ANQGSEA. The CDR3 runs 14 residues. The CDR3 loop is CSALTGPTTGELFF. CDR3 sequence (DNA): TGCAGCGCTCTGACAGGACCTACCACCGGGGAGCTGTTTTTT.

The chain joins TRBV28 to TRBJ2-7; 8 bases are a match to TRBD1. The germline V gene encodes CDR1 MDHEN and CDR2 SYDVKM. V was pared by 2 bases and J by 1 base, with 7 bases of the junction left unmatched. The CDR3 is 16 residues long. In nucleotides, the CDR3 is TGTGCCAGCAGTTTAGGCCCGGACAGGGTATCCTACGAGCAGTACTTC. Protein: CASSLGPDRVSYEQYF.

This chain uses TRBV27 with TRBJ2-6, with D maybe TRBD1 (6 bases). This CDR3 comprises 17 residues. The V end lost 6 bases, the J end lost 0 bases, and 15 bases lay between the germline ends. In germline, CDR1 is MNHEY, CDR2 SMNVEV (reference sequence). Here the CDR3 DNA reads TGTGCCAGCAGCCGGACAGCGAGGAGCTCTGGGGCCAACGTCCTGACTTTC. Translation: CASSRTARSSGANVLTF.

The chain joins TRBV24-1 to TRBJ1-5, with a tentative D call TRBD1 (5 bases). CDR1 is KGHDR and CDR2 is SFDVKD in the germline V gene. The CDR3 sequence is 14 residues long. Trimming took off 4 bases at V and 7 bases at J, with 13 bases between the two ends. CDR3 nucleotides: TGTGCCACCAGTGAGCCAGGGATAGGACAGCCCCAGCATTTT. Protein: CATSEPGIGQPQHF.

The rearrangement uses TRBV7-9 and TRBJ1-5, with 8 bases lining up with TRBD1. Looked up from germline, CDR1 is SEHNR and CDR2 is FQNEAQ (reference sequence). CDR3 length: 15 amino acids. With V trimmed by 5 bases and J by 0 bases, 3 bases remained unmatched. CDR3 loop: CASSLGQGSNQPQHF. The CDR3 DNA follows: TGTGCCAGCAGCCTTGGACAGGGTAGCAATCAGCCCCAGCATTTT.

The V call is TRBV18, the J call TRBJ1-3; perhaps TRBD1 as D (6 bases). Trimming took off 2 bases at V and 4 bases at J, with 12 bases between the two ends. Germline lookup yields CDR1 KGHSH and CDR2 LQKENI. This CDR3 spans 15 amino acids. The DNA of the CDR3 is TGTGCCAGCTCACCAGCCGCTCAGGGGGGAAACACCATATATTTT. It encodes CASSPAAQGGNTIYF.

This rearrangement joins TRBV19 to TRBJ1-2, with 7 bases aligning to TRBD1. This CDR3 has 13 amino acids. Per germline, CDR1 LNHDA and CDR2 SQIVND (reference sequence). V gave up 5 bases and J gave up 4 bases; unmatched junction bases: 4. CDR3: CASSGGQAYGYTF. The CDR3 region has the DNA TGTGCCAGTAGTGGAGGACAGGCCTATGGCTACACCTTC.